The 28 T cell receptor beta chains reported below all come from one sample, sequenced in a study of T cells after yellow fever vaccination. TCRdb called the 5' RACE reads again in MiXCR, with one record for every CDR3 protein. Counted here are some 110,000 distinct CDR3 sequences, more than 7.5% occurring once; the ten biggest clones make up roughly 27%. The input for sequencing was CD8+ T cells sorted from PBMCs, taken 45 days after the yellow fever booster vaccination. The receptors derive from a young man who received the YFV17D yellow fever vaccine.

This clonotype was recorded a few times. The rearrangement uses TRBV4-3 and TRBJ2-7; TRBD1 matches 9 bases. The CDR3 is 14 residues long. CDR1 is LGHNA, CDR2 YSLEER, per germline. The V and J ends lost 4 bases and 4 bases, in that order; junction bases with no gene match: 5. CDR3 nucleotide sequence: TGCGCCAGCAGCCGAGGGACAGGGACTTACGAGCAGTACTTC. The encoded protein is CASSRGTGTYEQYF.

This clonotype has a count of ten or more. V usage is TRBV29-1 and J usage is TRBJ2-7, with TRBD1 matching over 11 bases. CDR1 is SQVTM, CDR2 ANQGSEA, per germline. V lost 4 bases, J lost 3 bases, and 2 bases stayed unmatched. This CDR3 region has 13 residues. The CDR3 sequence is CSVAGTGGYEQYF. The CDR3 region has the DNA TGCAGCGTTGCCGGGACAGGGGGCTACGAGCAGTACTTC.

On this clonotype itself: This may be a read error: a much more frequent sequence differs by one nucleotide. The chain uses TRBV6-5 and TRBJ2-7; D possibly corresponds to TRBD2 (5 bases). The CDR3 sequence is 15 residues long. CDR1 is MNHEY, CDR2 SVGAGI, per germline. Trimming cost V 4 bases and J 3 bases, with 16 bases left between them. In nucleotides, the CDR3 is TGTGCCAGCAGTTTCGTCGGAGGCGGTTACTACGAGCAGTACTTC. Its translation is CASSFVGGGYYEQYF.

Note on this clonotype: A read error may be the cause here, since a much bigger clone is one base away. V gene TRBV5-1 combines with J gene TRBJ2-3, with D unclear. Trimming left V 0 bases short and J 3 bases short, with 8 bases between. Germline-derived CDR1 and CDR2 are SGHRS and YFSETQ. There are 14 residues in the CDR3. CDR3 DNA sequence: TGCGCCAGCAGCTTGGCCCCGTTAACAGATACGCAGTATTTT. It is translated as CASSLAPLTDTQYF.

This clonotype was recorded only once. This may be a read error: a much more frequent sequence differs by one nucleotide. The rearrangement uses TRBV5-5 and TRBJ2-1; tentative D call: TRBD2 (6 bases). V gave up 3 bases and J gave up 12 bases, with 16 bases separating them. Per the germline V gene, CDR1 is SGHKS and CDR2 is YYEKEE (reference sequence). The CDR3 runs to 13 residues. This CDR3 reads CASSSNLALGQFF. The CDR3 DNA reads TGTGCCAGCAGCTCAAATCTAGCGCTAGGGCAGTTCTTC.

This clonotype was observed a handful of times. The V call is TRBV7-9, the J call TRBJ1-5, with D unclear. CDR3 size: 14 residues. V was trimmed by 6 bases and J by 1 base, leaving 10 bases between them. Per germline, CDR1 SEHNR and CDR2 FQNEAQ (reference sequence). CDR3 nucleotide sequence: TGTGCCAGCAGTCCCACCCTCAGCAATCAGCCCCAGCATTTT. Its protein product is CASSPTLSNQPQHF.

This clonotype has more than one count but fewer than ten. V gene TRBV12-3 or TRBV12-4 combines with J gene TRBJ1-1; a possible D gene is TRBD1 (6 bases). V was pared by 2 bases and J by 3 bases, with 16 bases between. This CDR3 has 16 residues. The CDR3 region has the DNA TGTGCCAGCAGTTTATCTCAGGGGCGTTTACACACTGAAGCTTTCTTT. Translated: CASSLSQGRLHTEAFF.

This clonotype occurred a few times. This chain connects TRBV18 to TRBJ2-5, with D possibly being TRBD2 (5 bases). CDR1 and CDR2 from the germline V gene are KGHSH and LQKENI. The V and J ends lost 0 bases and 5 bases respectively, with 7 bases between them. The CDR3 totals 13 residues. The CDR3 loop reads CASSPPSGETQYF. The DNA for the CDR3 is TGTGCCAGCTCACCACCGTCGGGGGAGACCCAGTACTTC. Full variable domain (remainder filled in from reference TRBV18 and TRBJ2-5): NAGVMQNPRHLVRRRGQEARLRCSPMKGHSHVYWYRQLPEEGLKFMVYLQKENIIDESGMPKERFSAEFPKEGPSILRIQQVVRGDSAAYFCASSPPSGETQYFGPGTRLLVL.

CDR3 nucleotides: TGTGCCAGCAGCTATATTGGGAGGACTGAAGCTTTCTTT. Translation: CASSYIGRTEAFF. V is TRBV5-6 and J is TRBJ1-1; no clear D. V gave up 3 bases and J gave up 5 bases, with 11 bases separating them. This CDR3 spans 13 amino acids. Germline V CDR1 and CDR2: SGHDT, YYEEEE. The full variable domain, its missing parts supplied by reference TRBV5-6 and TRBJ1-1, is DAGVTQSPTHLIKTRGQQVTLRCSPKSGHDTVSWYQQALGQGPQFIFQYYEEEERQRGNFPDRFSGHQFPNYSSELNVNALLLGDSALYLCASSYIGRTEAFFGQGTRLTVV.

This clonotype was counted at least ten times. This chain connects TRBV29-1 to TRBJ2-7; 7 bases line up with TRBD2. CDR1 and CDR2 (germline): SQVTM, ANQGSEA. The CDR3 consists of 12 residues. V gave up 4 bases and J gave up 5 bases; unmatched junction bases: 5. CDR3 in amino acids: CSVVTRENEQYF. CDR3 nucleotides: TGCAGCGTTGTAACGCGGGAGAACGAGCAGTACTTC.

This clonotype has just a few counts. V gene TRBV19 combines with J gene TRBJ2-1, with 8 bases lining up with TRBD2. V trimming: 7 bases; J trimming: 0 bases; junction bases outside the gene matches: 5. CDR3 length: 15 amino acids. The V gene's germline CDR1 is LNHDA and CDR2 SQIVND (reference sequence). The CDR3 DNA follows: TGTGCCAGTACTTTAAGCGGGAGCTCCTACAATGAGCAGTTCTTC. This translates into CASTLSGSSYNEQFF. The full variable domain, with the rest looked up from reference TRBV19 and TRBJ2-1, is DGGITQSPKYLFRKEGQNVTLSCEQNLNHDAMYWYRQDPGQGLRLIYYSQIVNDFQKGDIAEGYSVSREKKESFPLTVTSAQKNPTAFYLCASTLSGSSYNEQFFGPGTRLTVL.

This clonotype was seen repeatedly, ten times or more. The chain recombines TRBV29-1 with TRBJ2-2; D gene unclear. The CDR3 covers 13 residues. Germline V gene lookup returns CDR1 SQVTM and CDR2 ANQGSEA. With 4 bases removed from V and 4 bases from J, the gap between germline ends came to 10 bases. The CDR3 coding sequence is TGCAGCGTTGGAGAAGGGCTCACCGGGGAGCTGTTTTTT. Translating it yields CSVGEGLTGELFF.

This clonotype was counted many times. This chain uses TRBV6-5 with TRBJ1-2; 8 bases are shared with TRBD1. This CDR3 is built from 13 residues. Germline-derived CDR1 and CDR2 are MNHEY and SVGAGI. J was trimmed by 7 bases and V by 2 bases; bases with no gene match: 3. The CDR3 DNA is TGTGCCAGCAGTTACCAGGGGGCTGGTGGCTACACCTTC. It specifies CASSYQGAGGYTF.

This clonotype was seen at least ten times. The CDR3 nucleotides are TGTGCCAGCACCTCTCTGGCAATTTACAATGAGCAGTTCTTC. This translates into CASTSLAIYNEQFF. The chain employs TRBV7-9 and TRBJ2-1; D unclear. The CDR3 consists of 14 residues. Germline V gene data show CDR1 as SEHNR and CDR2 as FQNEAQ (reference sequence). Trimming stripped 7 bases from V and 4 bases from J, with 14 bases between.

The chain is built from TRBV12-3 or TRBV12-4 and TRBJ1-1; possible D gene TRBD1, 5 bases. This CDR3 has 13 amino acids. V shed 4 bases and J shed 6 bases, with 12 bases lying between them. The CDR3 region is CASSYAGGAEAFF. The CDR3 DNA is TGTGCCAGCAGTTACGCGGGAGGGGCTGAAGCTTTCTTT.

This rearrangement joins TRBV20-1 to TRBJ2-7, with TRBD2 matching over 10 bases. In germline, CDR1 is DFQATT, CDR2 SNEGSKA (reference sequence). The CDR3 totals 13 residues. The trim removed 6 bases at V and 1 base at J, leaving 3 bases unmatched. CDR3 bases: TGCAGTGCAACTAGCGGGATGTCCTACGAGCAGTACTTC. Its protein product is CSATSGMSYEQYF.

In its sample, this clonotype was seen a few times. The rearrangement uses TRBV5-1 and TRBJ2-1; TRBD1 aligns across 8 bases. Germline V lookup: CDR1 SGHRS, CDR2 YFSETQ. The CDR3 length is 15 residues. Trimming took 0 bases from V and 6 from J; bases not matched to a gene: 5. This chain's CDR3 is CASSLDFRGPNEQFF. CDR3 coding DNA: TGCGCCAGCAGCTTGGACTTCAGGGGGCCCAATGAGCAGTTCTTC. The complete variable domain, with remaining parts taken from reference TRBV5-1 and TRBJ2-1, reads KAGVTQTPRYLIKTRGQQVTLSCSPISGHRSVSWYQQTPGQGLQFLFEYFSETQRNKGNFPGRFSGRQFSNSRSEMNVSTLELGDSALYLCASSLDFRGPNEQFFGPGTRLTVL.

The chain joins TRBV5-5 to TRBJ2-4; 7 positions match TRBD2. The CDR3 spans 14 residues. CDR1 SGHKS and CDR2 YYEKEE come from the germline V gene (reference sequence). Trimming took 1 base from V and 6 from J; bases not matched to a gene: 4. The CDR3 DNA follows: TGTGCCAGCAGCTTGACGACGGGGGGAAACATTCAGTACTTC. Encoded protein: CASSLTTGGNIQYF.

The chain employs TRBV6-2 or TRBV6-3 and TRBJ1-2, with D hard to call. V lost 7 bases, J lost 4 bases, and 10 bases lay in between. The CDR3 runs 12 residues. CDR1 is MNHEY, CDR2 SVGEGT, per germline. The CDR3: CASNSRLYGYTF. The CDR3 DNA is TGTGCCAGCAACTCAAGGCTCTATGGCTACACCTTC.

This clonotype has a count of ten or more. This chain uses TRBV10-3 with TRBJ2-7; 7 bases match TRBD1. This CDR3 comprises 16 residues. Germline V gene sequence: CDR1 ENHRY, CDR2 SYGVKD. The trim removed 0 bases at V and 3 bases at J, leaving 8 bases unmatched. The CDR3 protein is CAISESQGTPIYEQYF. Written as DNA, the CDR3 is TGTGCCATCAGTGAGTCACAGGGGACACCCATCTACGAGCAGTACTTC.

This clonotype was found a few times. The V and J genes are TRBV7-9 and TRBJ1-2; perhaps TRBD1 as D (6 bases). CDR1 and CDR2 (germline): SEHNR, FQNEAQ (reference sequence). V lost 4 bases to trimming and J lost 6 bases, with 21 bases between them. CDR3 size: 16 residues. The CDR3 is CASSSSVRGQEDGYTF. The CDR3 DNA follows: TGTGCCAGCAGCTCGTCGGTTAGGGGACAAGAGGATGGCTACACCTTC.

This clonotype was seen at least ten times. The chain combines TRBV15 with TRBJ2-2, with 9 bases aligning to TRBD2. There are 14 residues in the CDR3. Trimming cost V 7 bases and J 4 bases; bases outside gene matches: 4. The germline V gene encodes CDR1 LNHNV and CDR2 YYDKDF (reference sequence). The CDR3 DNA is TGTGCCACCATGCGGGAGGGCCTCACCGGGGAGCTGTTTTTT. It encodes CATMREGLTGELFF.

This chain joins TRBV13 and TRBJ2-7; 8 bases align to TRBD2. This CDR3 is 16 amino acids long. The trim removed 5 bases at V and 5 bases at J, leaving 14 bases unmatched. In germline, CDR1 is PRHDT, CDR2 FYEKMQ (reference sequence). The CDR3 sequence: CASSLREREFVNEQYF. For the CDR3, the DNA is TGTGCCAGCAGCCTCCGTGAGCGGGAGTTCGTCAACGAGCAGTACTTC.

This clonotype was seen ten or more times. The V call is TRBV14, the J call TRBJ2-1; D is unclear. The germline V and J ends were trimmed by 0 bases and 2 bases, with 11 bases remaining between them. The CDR3 sequence is 16 residues long. Germline V gives CDR1 SGHDN, CDR2 FVKESK. The CDR3 region has the DNA TGTGCCAGCAGCCAAGATTCCGAGCTTACCTACAATGAGCAGTTCTTC. Translating it yields CASSQDSELTYNEQFF. Variable domain in full (rest from reference TRBV14 and TRBJ2-1): EAGVTQFPSHSVIEKGQTVTLRCDPISGHDNLYWYRRVMGKEIKFLLHFVKESKQDESGMPNNRFLAERTGGTYSTLKVQPAELEDSGVYFCASSQDSELTYNEQFFGPGTRLTVL.

As to this clonotype: A single base separates this from a much larger clone, so it may be a read error. The CDR3 reads CASMPETRNMQYF. The CDR3 DNA sequence: TGTGCCAGCATGCCTGAAACCCGAAACATGCAGTACTTC. The chain links TRBV27 to TRBJ2-4; D is uncertain. From germline, CDR1 is MNHEY and CDR2 SMNVEV (reference sequence). The CDR3 contains 13 residues.

This clonotype was seen a handful of times. The V and J genes are TRBV6-1 and TRBJ2-1; D is possibly TRBD1 or TRBD2 (5 bases each). Trimming pared 2 bases from V and 0 bases from J, leaving 14 bases between. The CDR3 contains 17 residues. In germline, CDR1 is MNHNS, CDR2 SASEGT. CDR3 region: CASSERWGTSSYNEQFF. CDR3 in DNA: TGTGCCAGCAGTGAACGATGGGGGACGAGCTCCTACAATGAGCAGTTCTTC.

The chain has TRBV7-9 and TRBJ2-5, with D hard to call. Deletions cut 4 bases from V and 1 base from J, with 4 bases between. The CDR3 is 12 amino acids. Germline-derived CDR1 and CDR2 are SEHNR and FQNEAQ (reference sequence). The CDR3 sequence: CASSYAQETQYF. The DNA for the CDR3 is TGTGCCAGCAGCTATGCCCAAGAGACCCAGTACTTC.

There are many counts of this clonotype. The chain carries TRBV9 and TRBJ2-1; D possibly corresponds to TRBD2 (6 bases). CDR1 SGDLS and CDR2 YYNGEE come from the germline V gene. The CDR3 consists of 12 residues. V gave up 3 bases and J gave up 10 bases, with 11 bases separating them. CDR3 protein: CASSGDRGEQFF. In DNA form, the CDR3 reads TGTGCCAGCAGCGGAGACCGGGGGGAGCAGTTCTTC.